A selection of T cell receptor beta chains follows, all from one sample in a study of tumor-infiltrating lymphocytes in localized non-small cell lung cancer. TCRdb keeps only in-frame clones here, not all; method: immunoSEQ multiplex PCR. The sample has around 17,000 clones; around 81% are singletons. The material sequenced was uninvolved lung tissue not adjacent to the tumor. Receptors originate from a human donor with non-small cell lung cancer. CDR3s include the opening cysteine and the closing phenylalanine or tryptophan. Fields, in order: J gene, V gene, CDR3 protein.

>TRBJ2-7|TRBV29-1
CSVVGTGGFYEQYF
>TRBJ2-2|TRBV2
CASSDDRGNTGELFF
>TRBJ2-7|TRBV5-5
CASRSYSGSSYEQYF
>TRBJ1-3|TRBV19
CASGLSYGRRSGNTIYF
>TRBJ2-5|TRBV6-1
CASTLLWASQETQYF
>TRBJ2-3|TRBV19
CASSMIGFLTDTQYF
>TRBJ2-3|TRBV6-4
CASSDELAGADTQYF
>TRBJ1-2|TRBV4-1
CASSVVGVSNYGYTF
>TRBJ1-1|TRBV2
CASTATGHGTEAFF
>TRBJ1-5|TRBV5-1
CASSLVGDGNQPQHF
>TRBJ2-1|TRBV5-6
CASSLDKGLAGYNEQFF
>TRBJ2-7|TRBV11-2
CASSLTARYEQYF
>TRBJ2-3|TRBV5-5
CASSPGTSGFTDTQYF
>TRBJ2-5|TRBV7-7
CASSLYPGKETQYF
>TRBJ1-3|TRBV6-1
CASSEGPTGLEGNTIYF
>TRBJ2-3|TRBV2
CASRDPWVEGTDTQYF
>TRBJ2-6|TRBV28
CASSSFPAAGANVLTF
>TRBJ2-3|TRBV7-3
CASSPQSDTDTQYF
>TRBJ2-3|TRBV11-3
CASSLVLFTDTQYF
>TRBJ2-4|TRBV19
CASSPSGNIQYF
>TRBJ2-7|TRBV11-1
CASSERPIYEQYF
>TRBJ2-2|TRBV6-5
CASSYWNTGELFF
>TRBJ1-5|TRBV4-2
CASSHTIWGAGLSQPQHF